This T cell receptor beta chain was sequenced for a study of shared clonotypes between healthy human individuals (dated by TCRdb to about 2020). Notes on the research overall: Two women and a few men aged 18 to 49 years were included in the cohort. For each donor, CD4 naive and CD4 memory were each given three plates, CD8 naive was given two plates, and CD8 memory was given one plate. The study deeply sequenced blood TCR repertoires of about 5 healthy adults to estimate repertoire size and the extent of clonotype sharing between individuals. To increase sequencing depth and limit assay-specific biases, TCR repertoire library preparation and sequencing were carried out by different laboratories using diverse techniques. Per donor, leukapheresis produced somewhere between about 0.94 and 9.5 billion PBMCs.

The donors were healthy, HIV-negative adults who had no recently reported acute infections or vaccinations. All donors were Caucasian adults living in Nashville, Tennessee, USA. CD4+ T cells were enriched by magnetic negative selection, after which naive cells were positively selected on CD45RA and the negative fraction was taken as the memory subset. Blood was obtained by leukapheresis, after which PBMCs were separated by Ficoll-Histopaque density gradient centrifugation and cryopreserved in liquid nitrogen vapor phase. Purity and quantity of every magnetically sorted T cell population were checked by analytical flow cytometry. Genomic DNA was isolated from each sorted fraction and quantified by UV absorbance on a Nanodrop 2000c. The investigation overall reported the following: Compared with non-shared clonotypes, clonotypes shared by all four sorted-subset donors had higher generation probabilities. Sharing across a few donors was observed for roughly 5.4% of naive CD4, less than 4% of naive CD8, roughly 2.4% of memory CD4, and around 0.44% of memory CD8 clonotypes. Naive subsets generally had larger estimated clonotype richness than memory subsets. Sampling was limited to blood, and TCR repertoires in tissue likely differ from TCR repertoires in blood. The genetic and exposure-history diversity represented was limited by the small number of donors. Even with the large sequencing depth, rarefaction of the sorted-subset datasets indicated that sequencing was incomplete. Based on pairwise subsampling, the degree of clonotype sharing among donors was expected to be affected by sequencing depth.

Using the deep immunoSEQ assay, multiplex PCR amplified TCR CDR3 regions from genomic DNA. Genomic DNA extracted from each cell subset was distributed evenly over all wells of several immunoSEQ 96-well plates, and each plate served as one replicate. For sorted subsets, each replicate PCR was loaded with about 0.2 ug genomic DNA, equivalent to 25,000 to 35,000 T cell genomes. Purified libraries were measured with a Qubit 3.0 fluorometer, size-checked on a Bioanalyzer 2100, and measured again with the KAPA Library Quantification kit. Each immunoSEQ 96-well plate was sequenced on its own single-read 150-cycle Illumina NextSeq 550 flow cell. The authors processed their data as follows. Because only junctional sequences without quality scores were contained in the immunoSEQ output, filtering matching that applied to full-length reads could not be performed. To assign V/J genes and CDR3, sequences were annotated using PyIR, a Python wrapper for IgBLAST v1.9, with IMGT germline references. Reads were filtered out if the reads had weak V/J assignments (E-value above 1e-6), no CDR3, stop codons, out-of-frame junctions, or ambiguous translated residues. A V3J clonotype was defined by an identical inferred V gene, J gene, and CDR3 amino acid sequence. Percentage overlap between repertoires was computed as shared unique clonotypes divided by the size of the smaller repertoire. Three approaches were used to assess repertoire richness: RTK rarefaction, the Chao1 estimator, and Recon v2.1 estimates of unobserved clonotypes. Generation probabilities for all TCRbeta clonotypes obtained by the gDNA method from a handful of donors were computed using OLGA. As stored in TCRdb, this immuneACCESS dataset retains in-frame rearrangements with V and J assigned. A fraction of the clones does not appear; measured against another copy, unresolved V genes explain less than half of the discrepancy, and the remainder lacks a known reason. The V and J calls and the clone size are those of that table, but D and trimming were determined from the DNA. A total of 400,000 to 600,000 clones appear in this sample, roughly 95% of them only once. The biggest ten clones account for 0.064% of the sample.

Details on this clone: Its antigen has not been determined. No much larger clonotype is one base removed from it; base qualities were not supplied.

The TCR originated in a woman between 25 and 40 years old in good health. The sample comprised naive CD4+ T cells sorted from blood. According to the study, the label for this sample's cell subset or site signals: CD45RA+ positively selected.

The CDR3 reads CASSGEYEQYF. At the DNA level, the sequence is TGTGCCAGCAGCGGGGAATACGAGCAGTACTTC. Recombination linked TRBV6-5 to TRBJ2-7, with TRBD2 as a weak D call on 5 bases. V is clipped by 6 bases and J by 4 bases, and the sequence between their germline boundaries is 7 bases long. Reading the germline V gene gives CDR1 MNHEY and CDR2 SVGAGI. The CDR3 has 11 amino acids, counting the end cysteine and phenylalanine. Of the read, only the CDR3 DNA is kept; its 33 bases are in frame from base 1.